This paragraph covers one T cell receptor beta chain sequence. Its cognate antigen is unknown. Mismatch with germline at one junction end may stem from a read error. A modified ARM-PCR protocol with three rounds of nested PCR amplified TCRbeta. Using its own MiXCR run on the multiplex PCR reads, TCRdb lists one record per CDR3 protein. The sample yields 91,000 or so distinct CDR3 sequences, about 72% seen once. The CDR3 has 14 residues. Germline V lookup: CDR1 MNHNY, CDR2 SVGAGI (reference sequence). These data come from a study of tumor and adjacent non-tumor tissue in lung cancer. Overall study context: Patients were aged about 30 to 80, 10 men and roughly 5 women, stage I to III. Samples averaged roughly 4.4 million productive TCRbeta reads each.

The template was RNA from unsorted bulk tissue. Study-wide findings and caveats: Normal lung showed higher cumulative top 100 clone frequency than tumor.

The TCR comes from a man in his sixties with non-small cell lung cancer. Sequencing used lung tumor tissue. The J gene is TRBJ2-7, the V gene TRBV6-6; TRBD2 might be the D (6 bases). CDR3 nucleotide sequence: TGTGCCAGCGTCGATACCGGGACTTACTACGAGGAGTACTTC. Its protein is CASVDTGTYYEEYF.